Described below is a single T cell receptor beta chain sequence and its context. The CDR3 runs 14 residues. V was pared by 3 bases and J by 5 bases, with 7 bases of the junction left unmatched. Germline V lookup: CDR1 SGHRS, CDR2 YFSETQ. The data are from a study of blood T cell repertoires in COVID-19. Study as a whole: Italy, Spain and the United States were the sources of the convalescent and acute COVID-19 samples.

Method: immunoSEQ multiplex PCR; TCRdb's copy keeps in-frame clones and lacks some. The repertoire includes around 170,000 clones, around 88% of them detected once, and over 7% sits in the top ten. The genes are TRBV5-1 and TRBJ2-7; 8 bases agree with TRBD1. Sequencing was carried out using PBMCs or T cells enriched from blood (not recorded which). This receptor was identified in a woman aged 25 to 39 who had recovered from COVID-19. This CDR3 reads CASSSTGDKDEQYF. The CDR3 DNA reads TGCGCCAGCAGCTCGACAGGGGATAAAGACGAGCAGTACTTC.